Sequencing of this T cell receptor (beta chain) was carried out in a study of T cell responses to AZD1222 COVID-19 vaccine. On the study more broadly: Whether given at about 4 or about 12 weeks, second doses were pooled.

Study-wide findings and caveats: Clonal diversity may have been underestimated, and the donors were mostly white British, with more females than males. The span of vaccine-associated CD4 TCRs extended across spike, with dominance at 160-218 and 743-854. Rises in breadth and depth of Spike-specific TCRs came after two AZD1222 doses.

Concerning this clone itself: Its antigen is unidentified.

Profiled with immunoSEQ multiplex PCR; TCRdb holds only in-frame clones, not every one. This sample has 140,000 to 150,000 clones, with about 90% found just once. CDR1 is MGHDK and CDR2 is SYGVNS in the germline V gene. V was pared by 4 bases and J by 2 bases, with 5 bases of the junction left unmatched. The CDR3 is made up of 15 amino acids. Sequencing used peripheral blood, obtained on day 0 of AZD1222 vaccination. The genes are TRBV25-1 and TRBJ1-2; the match to TRBD1 covers 9 bases. This TCR was recovered from an adult in good health. CDR3 in amino acids: CASSANRGPNYGYTF. CDR3 sequence (DNA): TGTGCCAGCAGTGCCAACAGGGGGCCCAACTATGGCTACACCTTC.